These 4 T cell receptor beta chains were sequenced from one sample in a study of cytomegalovirus exposure and HLA in healthy donors. It was with 60 Vbeta and 13 Jbeta primers that the PCR ran. Here immunoSEQ multiplex PCR was the method, and the copy in TCRdb shows in-frame clones only, minus some. This table has 150,000 to 200,000 clones, around three quarters appearing once. The source material was PBMCs. The receptors originated from a boy under 18 in good health and CMV-seronegative.

V gene TRBV27 combines with J gene TRBJ1-1; 8 bases are shared with TRBD1. Unmatched junction bases numbered 6, after V lost 5 bases and J lost 1 base. The CDR3 loop spans 15 amino acids. CDR1 and CDR2 from the germline V gene are MNHEY and SMNVEV (reference sequence). The DNA for the CDR3 is TGTGCCAGCAGTGACCGACAGGGGCCGAACACTGAAGCTTTCTTT. This codes for CASSDRQGPNTEAFF.

The genes are TRBV19 and TRBJ1-1; D not certain. The CDR3 is made up of 12 amino acids. CDR1 and CDR2 from the germline V gene are LNHDA and SQIVND (reference sequence). With 3 bases removed from V and 8 bases from J, the gap between germline ends came to 10 bases. The CDR3 protein is CASSIADSEAFF. The CDR3 region has the DNA TGTGCCAGTAGTATCGCGGACTCAGAAGCTTTCTTT.

This chain joins TRBV5-6 and TRBJ1-4; D is undetermined. The V and J ends lost 0 bases and 3 bases respectively, with 9 bases between them. The CDR3 spans 15 residues. CDR1 is SGHDT and CDR2 is YYEEEE in the germline V gene. The CDR3 DNA sequence: TGTGCCAGCAGCTTGGTTGGAGTACCTAATGAAAAACTGTTTTTT. As protein: CASSLVGVPNEKLFF. The whole variable domain, remainder taken from reference TRBV5-6 and TRBJ1-4, is DAGVTQSPTHLIKTRGQQVTLRCSPKSGHDTVSWYQQALGQGPQFIFQYYEEEERQRGNFPDRFSGHQFPNYSSELNVNALLLGDSALYLCASSLVGVPNEKLFFGSGTQLSVL.

The rearrangement uses TRBV5-4 and TRBJ2-3; the match to TRBD1 covers 8 bases. CDR1 is SGHNT and CDR2 is YYREEE in the germline V gene (reference sequence). This CDR3 has 15 amino acids. The trim removed 4 bases at V and 4 bases at J, leaving 8 bases unmatched. The CDR3 coding sequence is TGTGCCAGCAGCCCCGGACAGGGTTGGGCAGATACGCAGTATTTT. Amino acids: CASSPGQGWADTQYF. Supplemented by reference TRBV5-4 and TRBJ2-3, the full variable domain reads ETGVTQSPTHLIKTRGQQVTLRCSSQSGHNTVSWYQQALGQGPQFIFQYYREEENGRGNFPPRFSGLQFPNYSSELNVNALELDDSALYLCASSPGQGWADTQYFGPGTRLTVL.